The rows below give T cell receptor beta chains drawn from one sample of a study of blood T cell repertoires in COVID-19. Repertoires were generated with immunoSEQ multiplex PCR, while TCRdb's copy carries only in-frame clones and drops some. The sample lists 240,000 or so clones; approximately 86% were seen once. The sequenced sample consisted of PBMCs or T cells enriched from blood (not recorded which). The receptors originated from a woman aged 35 to 49 with acute COVID-19. CDR3s include the opening cysteine and the closing phenylalanine or tryptophan. The order of the fields is V gene, clone size, J gene, D gene, CDR3 protein, CDR3 DNA. The D gene is left open where the match is weak. Clone size is shown for a subset of rows, as once, few, many or a class of expanded clone.

V gene: TRBV5-1; clone size: -; J gene: TRBJ1-2; D gene: TRBD1; CDR3 protein: CASSPGPGTGPYGYTF; CDR3 DNA: TGCGCCAGCAGCCCAGGTCCCGGGACAGGGCCCTATGGCTACACCTTC
V gene: TRBV25-1; clone size: -; J gene: TRBJ1-2; D gene: -; CDR3 protein: CASSEFGDYGYTF; CDR3 DNA: TGTGCCAGCAGTGAGTTTGGAGACTATGGCTACACCTTC
V gene: TRBV29-1; clone size: -; J gene: TRBJ2-7; D gene: TRBD2; CDR3 protein: CSGIGGGFHEQYF; CDR3 DNA: TGCAGCGGAATCGGGGGGGGTTTCCACGAGCAGTACTTC
V gene: TRBV2; clone size: -; J gene: TRBJ1-5; D gene: -; CDR3 protein: CASSGTSSNQPQHF; CDR3 DNA: TGTGCCAGCAGTGGGACTTCTTCCAATCAGCCCCAGCATTTT
V gene: TRBV5-1; clone size: -; J gene: TRBJ2-2; D gene: TRBD1; CDR3 protein: CASSEGQGDTGELFF; CDR3 DNA: TGCGCCAGCAGCGAGGGACAGGGGGACACCGGGGAGCTGTTTTTT
V gene: TRBV13; clone size: -; J gene: TRBJ2-7; D gene: TRBD2; CDR3 protein: CASSLWASGAPYEQYF; CDR3 DNA: TGTGCCAGCAGCTTATGGGCTAGCGGGGCCCCCTACGAGCAGTACTTC
V gene: TRBV7-8; clone size: -; J gene: TRBJ1-2; D gene: -; CDR3 protein: CASSLVDRELGYGYTF; CDR3 DNA: TGTGCCAGCAGCTTAGTGGACAGAGAGTTAGGGTATGGCTACACCTTC
V gene: TRBV6-4; clone size: few; J gene: TRBJ1-1; D gene: TRBD1; CDR3 protein: CASSISTGGEAFF; CDR3 DNA: TGTGCCAGCAGTATCAGCACAGGGGGTGAAGCTTTCTTT
V gene: TRBV5-4; clone size: -; J gene: TRBJ2-2; D gene: -; CDR3 protein: CASGSSWSGELFF; CDR3 DNA: TGTGCCAGCGGATCTAGTTGGTCCGGGGAGCTGTTTTTT
V gene: TRBV5-4; clone size: -; J gene: TRBJ1-2; D gene: TRBD1; CDR3 protein: CASSFSGTGAFGYTF; CDR3 DNA: TGTGCCAGCAGCTTCTCCGGGACAGGGGCGTTTGGCTACACCTTC